Here is one T cell receptor beta chain with its context. This receptor's antigen is unknown. Qualities for individual bases were not recorded, and no much larger clone is one base off. The record originates from a study of T-cell memory formation after mild COVID-19 (dated by TCRdb to the early 2020s). As for the study more broadly: TCR sequence clusters from the two donors were found to be largely donor specific. Longitudinal TCRalpha and TCRbeta repertoire sequencing tracked T-cell clones expanding and contracting after mild COVID-19 in a couple of donors. The cohort was made up of two young adult volunteers, one female and one male, who were previously healthy.

What the work shows at the level of the full study, not this receptor alone: Clones that contracted from day 15 to 85 showed balanced CD4/CD8 phenotypes, whereas a second wave of clones that expanded from day 15 to 37 leaned towards CD4+. The second-wave clones that peaked on day 37 were not confirmed to be SARS-CoV-2 specific. The detection of some responding clones in pre-infection memory suggests that pre-existing cross-reactive memory T cells joined the SARS-CoV-2 response. Only two mild cases were covered in the study, and larger cohorts including severe cases with pre-infection samples were considered necessary. Contracting CD4+ clones were located mainly in the CM and EM memory subsets, whereas CD8+ clones were found to be enriched in EMRA.

The data were produced on an Illumina NovaSeq 6000. cDNA libraries for TCRalpha and TCRbeta were prepared by 5'RACE using constant-segment primers, with sample barcodes and unique molecular identifiers added. RNA was extracted from every sample with Trizol reagent. Amplification of the libraries took two PCR steps, and the second step added a second sample barcode plus Illumina TruSeq adapters. Sequencing of the libraries was done on an Illumina NovaSeq, producing 2 x 150 bp paired-end reads. The paper's processing steps were these. Demultiplexing of reads and collapsing into UMI-guided consensus sequences were performed with migec v1.2.7. Using mixcr v2.1.11, UMI consensuses were aligned to TRA and TRB V and J templates and then assembled into clonotypes. A clonotype was counted as expanded or contracted only when both edgeR and NoisET called the clonotype significant, with the noise models trained on biological replicates. For edgeR calls, a false discovery rate-adjusted p below 0.01 and a log2 fold-change threshold of 1 were applied. As an exploratory analysis of dynamics, max-normalized trajectories of the 1000 most abundant clonotypes were examined by PCA with hierarchical clustering. Separately sequenced CD4+ and CD8+ repertoires were used to assign the CD4 or CD8 phenotype of responding clones. TCRdb itself trimmed the public reads at Q25 with fastp, ran MiXCR and retained productive beta chains. Rows merge per CDR3 protein into single entries with the most common DNA and genes. These V and J calls are TCRdb output, not the study's own analysis. The sample data list about 600,000 distinct CDR3 sequences, and about 20% of these were observed just once. The top ten constitute about 8.4% of the sample.

The CDR3, cysteine through phenylalanine, is 15 amino acids long. Just the 45-base CDR3 DNA is kept, in frame starting at base 1. For CDR1 and CDR2, the germline V gene lists MNHEY and SVGEGT. V is trimmed back by 5 bases and J by 3 bases, and the junction contains 4 bases that no gene match accounts for. PBMCs were isolated by Ficoll-Paque density gradient centrifugation. The source material was PBMCs or a T cell subset sorted from them (not recorded which). This sequence uses TRBV6-2 or TRBV6-3 and TRBJ2-7, with TRBD2 identical over 13 junction bases. This clonotype originated in an adult woman who had mild COVID-19 (a few samples of this study predate the infection). The sample titles of this study are shuffled in the database, so cell type and time point are left out; the donor was told from shared clones. The nucleotides are TGTGCCAGCAGTAGGGGGACTAGCGGGATCTACGAGCAGTACTTC. Translated, it reads CASSRGTSGIYEQYF.